This T cell receptor (beta chain) was captured by sequencing in a study of Ad26.COV2.S vaccination and SARS-CoV-2 variants. Study in general: Administration of Ad26.COV2.S was intramuscular, either once or twice 56 days apart.

Profiled with immunoSEQ multiplex PCR; TCRdb holds only in-frame clones, not every one. This table has about 410,000 clones, roughly 90% appearing once. The CDR3 covers 14 residues. Looked up from germline, CDR1 is MGHDK and CDR2 is SYGVNS. V lost 5 bases to trimming and J lost 1 base, with 10 bases between them. Regarding treatment: roughly 18 received Ad26.COV2.S at low or high dose, single or two shots; about 5 received placebo; per-sample allocation not given. Material that was analyzed had been drawn on day 63 after the first vaccine or placebo injection. An adult aged 18-55 years in Boston served as the donor. This clone was seen a single time.

The material was peripheral blood, obtained in a trial of Ad26.COV2.S vaccine versus placebo. The source of this sequence is a person between 18 and 60 years old who received the Ad26.COV2.S COVID-19 vaccine or a placebo. The chain is built from TRBV25-1 and TRBJ2-3; no clear D. The CDR3, as DNA: TGTGCCAGCAGTCCTCGGAGCGGCACAGATACGCAGTATTTT. It translates to CASSPRSGTDTQYF.